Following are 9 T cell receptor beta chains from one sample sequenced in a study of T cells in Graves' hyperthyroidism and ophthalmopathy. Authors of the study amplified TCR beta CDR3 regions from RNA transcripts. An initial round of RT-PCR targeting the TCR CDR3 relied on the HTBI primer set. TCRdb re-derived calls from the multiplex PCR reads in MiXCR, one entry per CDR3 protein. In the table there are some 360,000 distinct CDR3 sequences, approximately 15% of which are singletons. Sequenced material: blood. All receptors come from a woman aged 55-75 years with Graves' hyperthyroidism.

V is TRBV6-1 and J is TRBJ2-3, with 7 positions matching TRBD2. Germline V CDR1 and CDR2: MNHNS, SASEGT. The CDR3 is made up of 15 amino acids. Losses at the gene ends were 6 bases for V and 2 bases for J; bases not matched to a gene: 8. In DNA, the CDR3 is TGTGCCAGCAGCTCGCCGGGACTAAACACAGATACGCAGTATTTT. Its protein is CASSSPGLNTDTQYF.

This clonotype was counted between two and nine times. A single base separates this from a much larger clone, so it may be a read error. CDR3 protein: CSAGTGTSGTDTQYF. CDR3 sequence (DNA): TGCAGTGCAGGAACCGGGACTAGCGGGACAGATACGCAGTATTTT. The gene calls are TRBV20-1 and TRBJ2-3; 12 positions agree with TRBD2. Germline V CDR1 and CDR2: DFQATT, SNEGSKA (reference sequence). The CDR3 has 15 residues. With 6 bases clipped from V and 3 bases from J, the junction kept 7 bases outside the gene matches.

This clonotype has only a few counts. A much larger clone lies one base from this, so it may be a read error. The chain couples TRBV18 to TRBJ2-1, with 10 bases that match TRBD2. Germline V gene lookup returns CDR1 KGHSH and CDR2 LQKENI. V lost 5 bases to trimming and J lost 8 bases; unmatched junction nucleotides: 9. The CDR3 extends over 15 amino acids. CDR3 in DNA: TGTGCCAGCTCAGGTGGAGTAGCGGGAGGATATGAGCAGTTCTTC. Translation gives CASSGGVAGGYEQFF.

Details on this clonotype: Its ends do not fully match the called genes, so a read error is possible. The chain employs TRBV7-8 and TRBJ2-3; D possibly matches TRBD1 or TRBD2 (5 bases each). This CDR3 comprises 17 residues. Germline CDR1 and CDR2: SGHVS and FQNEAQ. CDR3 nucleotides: TGTGCCAGCAGTTTAGCCTCCCGGCGTGGGGGAACAGATACGCAGTATTTT. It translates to CASSLASRRGGTDTQYF.

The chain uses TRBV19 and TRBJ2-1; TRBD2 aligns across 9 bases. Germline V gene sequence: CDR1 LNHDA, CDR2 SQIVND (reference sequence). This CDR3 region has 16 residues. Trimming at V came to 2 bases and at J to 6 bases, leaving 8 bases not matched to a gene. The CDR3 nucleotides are TGTGCCAGTAGTATATCGTCGGGACTAGCTGGCAATGAGCAGTTCTTC. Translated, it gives CASSISSGLAGNEQFF. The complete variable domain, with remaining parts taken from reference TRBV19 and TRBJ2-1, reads DGGITQSPKYLFRKEGQNVTLSCEQNLNHDAMYWYRQDPGQGLRLIYYSQIVNDFQKGDIAEGYSVSREKKESFPLTVTSAQKNPTAFYLCASSISSGLAGNEQFFGPGTRLTVL.

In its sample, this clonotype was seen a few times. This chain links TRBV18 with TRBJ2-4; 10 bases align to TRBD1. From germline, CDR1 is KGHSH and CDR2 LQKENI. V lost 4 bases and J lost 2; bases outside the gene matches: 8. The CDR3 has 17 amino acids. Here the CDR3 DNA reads TGTGCCAGCTCACTAATGACAGGGGGCGCGACCAAAAACATTCAGTACTTC. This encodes CASSLMTGGATKNIQYF.

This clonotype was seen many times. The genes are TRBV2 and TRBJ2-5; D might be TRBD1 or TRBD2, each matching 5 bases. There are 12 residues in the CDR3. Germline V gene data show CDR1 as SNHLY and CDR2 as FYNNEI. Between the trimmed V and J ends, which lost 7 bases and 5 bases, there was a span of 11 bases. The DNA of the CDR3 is TGTGCCAGCAAGGGAGAGGGGGAGACCCAGTACTTC. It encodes CASKGEGETQYF.

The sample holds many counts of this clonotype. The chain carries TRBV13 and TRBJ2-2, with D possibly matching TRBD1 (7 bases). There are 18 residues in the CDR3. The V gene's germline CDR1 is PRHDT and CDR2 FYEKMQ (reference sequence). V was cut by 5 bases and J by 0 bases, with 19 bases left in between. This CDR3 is CASSGGTVEIANTGELFF. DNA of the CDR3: TGTGCCAGCAGCGGCGGGACAGTCGAGATTGCGAACACCGGGGAGCTGTTTTTT. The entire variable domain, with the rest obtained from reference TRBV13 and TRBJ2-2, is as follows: AAGVIQSPRHLIKEKRETATLKCYPIPRHDTVYWYQQGPGQDPQFLISFYEKMQSDKGSIPDRFSAQQFSDYHSELNMSSLELGDSALYFCASSGGTVEIANTGELFFGEGSRLTVL.

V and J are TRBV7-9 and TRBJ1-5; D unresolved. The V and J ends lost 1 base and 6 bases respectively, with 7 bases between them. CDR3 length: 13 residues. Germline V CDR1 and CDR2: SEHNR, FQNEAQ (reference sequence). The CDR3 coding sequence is TGTGCCAGCAGCTTAGAAGGGTTTCAGCCCCAGCATTTT. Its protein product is CASSLEGFQPQHF.